This passage covers 3 T cell receptor beta chains from one sample sequenced in a study of blood T cell repertoires in COVID-19. Clones were read by immunoSEQ multiplex PCR, and TCRdb kept only the in-frame ones, dropping some. The top ten hold over 15% of the sample, which has approximately 130,000 clones, roughly 87% seen once. The specimen sequenced was PBMCs or T cells enriched from blood (not recorded which). These receptor sequences come from a man aged 25-45 years who had recovered from COVID-19.

V gene TRBV19 combines with J gene TRBJ1-2, with a weak D call TRBD1 (6 bases). Germline V lookup: CDR1 LNHDA, CDR2 SQIVND (reference sequence). V was cut by 5 bases and J by 4 bases, with 11 bases left in between. This CDR3 has 13 residues. As DNA, the CDR3 is TGTGCCAGTAGTCCACAGGGTTCCTATGGCTACACCTTC. Translated, it gives CASSPQGSYGYTF.

The CDR3 coding sequence is TGCGCCAGCAGCCTCCACGGGGACATAATCAGGCCCCAGCATTTT. Residues: CASSLHGDIIRPQHF. V usage is TRBV4-1 and J usage is TRBJ1-5; maybe TRBD1 (6 bases). The germline V and J ends were trimmed by 4 bases and 9 bases, with 19 bases remaining between them. CDR1 and CDR2 from the germline V gene are MGHRA and YSYEKL. This CDR3 is 15 amino acids long.

CDR3 residues: CASSVDWGDREAVYYGYTF. The CDR3 nucleotides are TGTGCCAGCAGCGTAGATTGGGGGGATCGGGAAGCGGTTTATTATGGCTACACCTTC. V gene TRBV9 combines with J gene TRBJ1-2, with a possible D match to TRBD1 (5 bases). The V and J ends lost 0 bases and 5 bases respectively, with 26 bases between them. Germline CDR1 SGDLS, CDR2 YYNGEE. The CDR3 is made up of 19 amino acids.